This T cell receptor beta chain was sequenced in a study of radiotherapy plus CTLA-4 blockade in lung cancer. Study conclusions and caveats: Among blood TCR repertoires after radiotherapy plus ipilimumab, tumor-derived clones expanded.

On this clone: Its antigen is unidentified.

In germline, CDR1 is SQVTM, CDR2 ANQGSEA. Trimming left V 6 bases short and J 0 bases short, with 8 bases between. This CDR3 spans 12 amino acids. Assay: immunoSEQ multiplex PCR; the TCRdb copy retains only in-frame clones and omits some. This table has 9,500 to 15,000 clones, about 88% appearing once. This TCR was recovered from a human donor with non-small cell lung cancer that progressed on radiotherapy plus ipilimumab. The V call is TRBV29-1, the J call TRBJ1-1; D gene uncertain. Sequencing used peripheral blood, obtained from a patient treated with radiotherapy plus ipilimumab. CDR3 nucleotides: TGCAGCGTCATTACAGTGAACACTGAAGCTTTCTTT. This translates into CSVITVNTEAFF. The variable domain in full, with the rest retrieved from reference TRBV29-1 and TRBJ1-1, is SAVISQKPSRDICQRGTSLTIQCQVDSQVTMMFWYRQQPGQSLTLIATANQGSEATYESGFVIDKFPISRPNLTFSTLTVSNMSPEDSSIYLCSVITVNTEAFFGQGTRLTVV.